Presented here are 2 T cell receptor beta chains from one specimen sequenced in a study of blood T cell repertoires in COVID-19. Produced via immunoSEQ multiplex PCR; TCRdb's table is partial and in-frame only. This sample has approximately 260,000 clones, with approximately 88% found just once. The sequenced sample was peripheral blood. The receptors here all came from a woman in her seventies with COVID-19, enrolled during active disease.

The CDR3 DNA reads TGTGCCAGTAGTATAGAAACGAGGAACACTGAAGCTTTCTTT. This gives the protein CASSIETRNTEAFF. The rearrangement uses TRBV19 and TRBJ1-1; D unclear. Germline lookup yields CDR1 LNHDA and CDR2 SQIVND (reference sequence). V dropped 0 bases and J dropped 1 base, with 6 bases sitting between them. This CDR3 has 14 residues. Variable domain in full (rest from reference TRBV19 and TRBJ1-1): DGGITQSPKYLFRKEGQNVTLSCEQNLNHDAMYWYRQDPGQGLRLIYYSQIVNDFQKGDIAEGYSVSREKKESFPLTVTSAQKNPTAFYLCASSIETRNTEAFFGQGTRLTVV.

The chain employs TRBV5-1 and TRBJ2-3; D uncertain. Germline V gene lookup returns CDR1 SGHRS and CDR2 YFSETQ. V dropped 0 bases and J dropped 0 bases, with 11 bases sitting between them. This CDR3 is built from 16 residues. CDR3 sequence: CASSLVLAASTDTQYF. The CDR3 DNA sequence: TGCGCCAGCAGCTTGGTATTAGCCGCTAGCACAGATACGCAGTATTTT.